A single T cell receptor beta chain is shown here with its context. These data are taken from a study of long-term antiretroviral therapy in people with HIV. Between the trimmed V and J ends, which lost 10 bases and 1 base, there was a span of 20 bases. The germline CDR1 and CDR2 sequences are MNHNY and SVGAGI (reference sequence). This CDR3 is built from 15 residues. Survey level was the resolution at which the v3.0 immunoSEQ assay ran. The table came from immunoSEQ multiplex PCR; TCRdb's copy has only in-frame clones and leaves some out. The sample lists fewer than 45,000 clones; 90% to 95% were seen once.

The receptor was derived from a woman between 50 and 59 years old with HIV. This specimen consisted of unsorted PBMCs, obtained 3.7 years after starting antiretroviral therapy. This sequence joins TRBV6-6 and TRBJ2-7; possible D gene TRBD1, 6 bases. The CDR3 DNA reads TGTGCCACTAAAGACTTACAGGGTACGTCCTACGAGCAGTACTTC. It codes for CATKDLQGTSYEQYF.